Listed here are 18 T cell receptor beta chains from one sample, sequenced in a study of blood T cells in healthy people across ages. The authors ran a second PCR of about 6 to 12 cycles using a sample-barcoded 5' primer and a J-beta primer mix. TCRdb fed the 5' RACE reads into MiXCR, producing one record per CDR3 protein. The data contain 1.5 million to 2 million distinct CDR3 sequences, 28% of them singletons. Sequenced material: blood. These receptors originate from a woman under 40 in good health.

The J gene is TRBJ2-3, the V gene TRBV4-3, with D perhaps matching TRBD1 (5 bases). Trimming took off 2 bases at V and 2 bases at J, with 14 bases between the two ends. Germline V gene lookup returns CDR1 LGHNA and CDR2 YSLEER. This CDR3 has 16 amino acids. In DNA form, the CDR3 reads TGCGCCAGCAGCCAACAAGGACAACGGGCCACAGATACGCAGTATTTT. The encoded protein is CASSQQGQRATDTQYF.

This chain joins TRBV21-1 and TRBJ2-5. TRBV21-1 is designated a pseudogene. The CDR3 covers 11 residues. CDR3 residues: CASSIWETQYF. The CDR3 region has the DNA TGTGCCAGCAGCATCTGGGAGACCCAGTACTTC.

This clonotype was counted between two and nine times. The genes are TRBV20-1 and TRBJ2-1; a weak D match, TRBD2 (5 bases). Trimming removed 8 bases from V and 0 bases from J, with 20 bases in between. The CDR3 runs 16 residues. The germline gives CDR1 DFQATT, CDR2 SNEGSKA (reference sequence). CDR3 residues: CSLRVAGPSSYNEQFF. The CDR3 DNA reads TGCAGTCTGAGGGTGGCGGGTCCGAGCTCCTACAATGAGCAGTTCTTC.

The chain employs TRBV3-1 and TRBJ1-1; TRBD1 might be the D (5 bases). V was pared by 1 base and J by 7 bases, with 7 bases between. The germline V gene has CDR1 LGHDT and CDR2 YNNKEL (reference sequence). The CDR3 extends over 12 amino acids. CDR3 sequence reads: CASSQGDSEAFF. The CDR3 bases are TGTGCCAGCAGCCAAGGCGACAGTGAAGCTTTCTTT.

The chain recombines TRBV20-1 with TRBJ1-1, with 9 bases lining up with TRBD1. Per germline, CDR1 DFQATT and CDR2 SNEGSKA (reference sequence). Germline trimming cut 5 bases from V and 6 bases from J; bases unmatched to any gene: 4. This CDR3 region has 12 residues. The CDR3 loop reads CSAPTGGAEAFF. Written as DNA, the CDR3 is TGCAGTGCTCCTACAGGGGGCGCTGAAGCTTTCTTT.

This clonotype was seen ten or more times. The junction and the germline gene differ at one end; a read error may be behind it. The V gene is TRBV7-2, the J gene TRBJ2-1; 8 bases fit TRBD2. Germline values: CDR1 SGHTA, CDR2 FQGNSA. This CDR3 region has 17 residues. This CDR3 reads CASSPYQISGTYTEQFF. CDR3 in DNA: TGTGCCAGCAGCCCCTATCAGATTAGCGGGACCTACACTGAGCAGTTCTTC.

This chain links TRBV10-3 with TRBJ2-3; D may be TRBD1 (6 bases). Germline V gene data show CDR1 as ENHRY and CDR2 as SYGVKD. V was shortened by 10 bases and J by 2 bases, with 10 bases between the two germline ends. The CDR3 has 12 residues. The DNA of the CDR3 is TGTGCCAAGGGACACGACACAGATACGCAGTATTTT. Encoded protein: CAKGHDTDTQYF.

This clonotype was seen at least ten times. This sequence joins TRBV7-6 and TRBJ2-7, with 9 bases that match TRBD2. This CDR3 has 15 amino acids. Per the germline V gene, CDR1 is SGHVS and CDR2 is FNYEAQ. V lost 3 bases to trimming and J lost 4 bases; unmatched junction nucleotides: 7. The CDR3 loop reads CASSFGTSISYEQYF. The CDR3 DNA sequence: TGTGCCAGCAGCTTCGGGACTAGCATCTCGTACGAGCAGTACTTC.

This clonotype turned up a few times. V usage is TRBV28 and J usage is TRBJ2-6; 7 positions match TRBD1. The CDR3 runs to 17 residues. V was clipped by 8 bases and J by 0 bases; unmatched bases: 10. The V gene's germline CDR1 is MDHEN and CDR2 SYDVKM. CDR3 sequence reads: CASSLGTASSGANVLTF. DNA for the CDR3: TGTGCCAGCTCTCTCGGGACAGCGAGCTCTGGGGCCAACGTCCTGACTTTC. The full variable domain, rest sourced from reference TRBV28 and TRBJ2-6, is DVKVTQSSRYLVKRTGEKVFLECVQDMDHENMFWYRQDPGLGLRLIYFSYDVKMKEKGDIPEGYSVSREKKERFSLILESASTNQTSMYLCASSLGTASSGANVLTFGAGSRLTVL.

In the case of this clonotype: Mismatch with germline at one junction end may stem from a read error. The chain carries TRBV9 and TRBJ2-7; 8 positions agree with TRBD1. The CDR3 totals 15 residues. Germline V CDR1 and CDR2: SGDLS, YYNGEE. The DNA for the CDR3 is TGTGCCAGCAGCGCAGCGACAGGGGCTTCCTACGAGCGGTACTTC. It yields the protein CASSAATGASYERYF.

In its sample, this clonotype was seen a few times. The chain carries TRBV5-5 and TRBJ2-1; 11 nucleotides align to TRBD2. The CDR3 contains 16 residues. V gave up 1 base and J gave up 8 bases; unmatched junction bases: 8. CDR1 is SGHKS, CDR2 YYEKEE, per germline (reference sequence). CDR3 amino acids: CASSLLLLAGVDEQFF. For the CDR3, the DNA is TGTGCCAGCAGCTTGTTACTACTAGCGGGGGTGGATGAGCAGTTCTTC.

This clonotype was picked up many times. CDR3 protein: CASSYSRTAEFF. CDR3 coding DNA: TGTGCCAGCAGTTACTCGAGGACTGCGGAGTTCTTC. This rearrangement joins TRBV6-5 to TRBJ2-1; tentative D call: TRBD2 (5 bases). The germline V gene encodes CDR1 MNHEY and CDR2 SVGAGI. Trimming removed 0 bases at V and 14 bases at J, with 11 bases between. The CDR3 totals 12 residues.

This clonotype was counted a few times. The CDR3: CATSDLSRRSNSYEQYF. CDR3 bases: TGTGCCACCAGTGATTTGAGTCGGCGGTCAAACTCCTACGAGCAGTACTTC. This rearrangement joins TRBV24-1 to TRBJ2-7; D not resolved. Germline V gene sequence: CDR1 KGHDR, CDR2 SFDVKD. Trimming took off 0 bases at V and 0 bases at J, with 14 bases between the two ends. The CDR3 is 17 amino acids.

As concerns this clonotype: A much bigger clone sits one base away, suggesting this may be a read error. The chain joins TRBV28 to TRBJ2-7; no reliable D call. V dropped 6 bases and J dropped 4 bases, with 16 bases sitting between them. Germline lookup yields CDR1 MDHEN and CDR2 SYDVKM. The CDR3 extends over 14 amino acids. The CDR3 protein is CASRVDGNPYEQYF. The CDR3, as DNA: TGTGCCAGCAGAGTGGACGGTAACCCGTACGAGCAGTACTTC.

The J gene is TRBJ2-1, the V gene TRBV20-1; D ambiguous. The V end lost 5 bases, the J end lost 1 base, and 12 bases lay between the germline ends. This CDR3 contains 14 residues. Looked up from germline, CDR1 is DFQATT and CDR2 is SNEGSKA (reference sequence). Here the CDR3 reads CSAPSARSYNEQFF. The CDR3 DNA reads TGCAGTGCTCCCTCGGCGCGGTCCTACAATGAGCAGTTCTTC.

The chain recombines TRBV9 with TRBJ2-1; D is unclear. The germline CDR1 and CDR2 sequences are SGDLS and YYNGEE. Between the trimmed V and J ends, which lost 3 bases and 0 bases, there was a span of 13 bases. The CDR3 extends over 16 amino acids. The CDR3 DNA sequence: TGTGCCAGCAGCGGGTTTGCCCGGAGCTCCTACAATGAGCAGTTCTTC. The encoded protein is CASSGFARSSYNEQFF. Drawing the rest from reference TRBV9 and TRBJ2-1, the complete variable domain is DSGVTQTPKHLITATGQRVTLRCSPRSGDLSVYWYQQSLDQGLQFLIQYYNGEERAKGNILERFSAQQFPDLHSELNLSSLELGDSALYFCASSGFARSSYNEQFFGPGTRLTVL.

On this clonotype: At one end, the junction sequence differs from germline, possibly due to a read error. The genes are TRBV7-2 and TRBJ2-7; D perhaps matches TRBD2 (5 bases). CDR3 length: 13 amino acids. Per germline, CDR1 SGHTA and CDR2 FQGNSA. The CDR3 spells CASSAEGPYERYF. Written as DNA, the CDR3 is TGTGCCAGCAGCGCCGAGGGCCCCTACGAGCGGTACTTC.

This sequence joins TRBV6-1 and TRBJ2-7, with 7 bases that match TRBD1. This CDR3 region has 14 residues. Germline loops: CDR1 MNHNS, CDR2 SASEGT. Trimming at V came to 3 bases and at J to 4 bases, leaving 6 bases not matched to a gene. The CDR3, as DNA: TGTGCCAGCAGTGAGCACTGGGGACAGTACGAGCAGTACTTC. Protein sequence: CASSEHWGQYEQYF.